The T cell receptor beta chain described here comes from a study of blood T cells in healthy people across ages. Study conclusions and caveats: Versus aged donors, long-lived donors had higher diversity and more naive CD4+ cells.

It was with a sample-barcoded 5' primer and a J-beta primer mix that a second PCR of about 6 to 12 cycles was run. One entry per CDR3 protein, called by TCRdb with MiXCR from the 5' RACE reads. Among about 1.4 million distinct CDR3 sequences listed, approximately 59% were seen once. V was clipped by 7 bases and J by 4 bases, with 13 bases between them. Germline V gene lookup returns CDR1 MNHEY and CDR2 SMNVEV (reference sequence). This CDR3 has 13 residues. This clonotype turned up a few times. Antigen unknown. The chain is built from TRBV27 and TRBJ2-5; D perhaps matches TRBD1 (6 bases). This sequence was found in a man in his late teens or twenties in good health. The specimen was blood. In nucleotides, the CDR3 is TGTGCCAGCACTCGGGACATGGGAGAGACCCAGTACTTC. Its translation is CASTRDMGETQYF.